A selection of T cell receptor beta chains follows, all from one sample in a study of blood T cell repertoires in COVID-19. Sequencing used immunoSEQ multiplex PCR; TCRdb keeps in-frame clones, though not all of them. The sample has about 410,000 clones, 75% to 90% seen once; the top ten hold 1.4% to 1.5%. Specimen: peripheral blood. The receptors come from a woman aged 25-40 years with active or convalescent COVID-19. Each CDR3 is given with its conserved first and last residue.

J,V,CDR3
TRBJ2-7,TRBV5-1,CASSPRTSGGNEQYF
TRBJ1-2,TRBV6-6,CASVETGTGAVGYTF
TRBJ1-1,TRBV19,CASSIDLTANTEAFF
TRBJ1-1,TRBV7-9,CASSLPDRGAFF
TRBJ2-1,TRBV4-1,CASSQAGGGSEQFF
TRBJ1-5,TRBV6-1,CASREGGSVQPQHF
TRBJ2-5,TRBV10-2,CASSEPFGAGASGETQYF
TRBJ1-1,TRBV12-3/TRBV12-4,CASSQGQNTEAFF
TRBJ1-6,TRBV19,CASSIKAWRLLDNSPLHF
TRBJ1-2,TRBV3-1/TRBV3-2,CASSQVGQGVDGYTF
TRBJ1-2,TRBV27,CASSSDILYGYTF
TRBJ1-3,TRBV30,CAWSVLPDRVLSGNTIYF
TRBJ1-5,TRBV6-5,CASSYLANQPQHF
TRBJ1-1,TRBV3-1/TRBV3-2,CASSQESSAFF
TRBJ1-5,TRBV6-5,CASRYGTGGTQPQHF
TRBJ2-1,TRBV18,CASSPGGNEQFF
TRBJ1-5,TRBV18,CASSPSQGGQPQHF
TRBJ2-2,TRBV2,CARNGEDSANTGELFF
TRBJ2-6,TRBV30,CAWRRGTGSTGANVLTF
TRBJ1-2,TRBV5-5,CASSLSRGLDYGYTF
TRBJ1-2,TRBV7-9,CASSHEGDRSIGYTF
TRBJ1-6,TRBV6-5,CASSYGQGKNSPLHF
TRBJ2-3,TRBV29-1,CSGANRLARDTQYF
TRBJ1-2,TRBV5-5,CASSLDYGNYGYTF
TRBJ1-1,TRBV29-1,CSVELFGGKAFF
TRBJ2-1,TRBV20-1,CSATTDNEQFF
TRBJ2-2,TRBV4-1,CASSQGILAGTGELFF
TRBJ2-1,TRBV27,CASSSAVYNEQFF
TRBJ1-2,TRBV27,CASSLSMGAWHGYTF
TRBJ1-5,TRBV5-1,CASSPLSDQPQHF
TRBJ1-2,TRBV7-8,CASSLRPGQGHGYTF
TRBJ2-5,TRBV19,CASSQAGLQETQYF
TRBJ1-1,TRBV29-1,CSVVGQGASAFF
TRBJ1-1,TRBV6-5,CASSYALRVNTEAFF
TRBJ1-2,TRBV28,CATLWAEDTDGYTF
TRBJ1-2,TRBV5-1,CASSLEDRGLGYTF
TRBJ1-5,TRBV2,CASSGDRSNQPQHF
TRBJ1-2,TRBV18,CASSRDTNYGYTF
TRBJ2-1,TRBV12-3/TRBV12-4,CASSLVDEQFF
TRBJ2-7,TRBV2,CASRESFQGIWAWEQYF
TRBJ2-7,TRBV7-8,CASSLELAYEQYF
TRBJ1-2,TRBV3-1/TRBV3-2,CASSRDSPNYGYTF
TRBJ2-7,TRBV28,CASSSQPRTSGSHEQYF
TRBJ2-7,TRBV10-2,CASSESGLAYEQYF
TRBJ1-1,TRBV14,CASSQEGRTGSLEAFF
TRBJ1-3,TRBV28,CASSLSLGPYSGNTIYF
TRBJ1-6,TRBV30,CACRQEVWNSPLHF
TRBJ2-1,TRBV4-1,CASSHRGGLADTYNEQFF
TRBJ2-5,TRBV6-6,CASRASGGKWSETQYF
TRBJ2-5,TRBV3-1/TRBV3-2,CASSREGEETQYF
TRBJ1-4,TRBV5-1,CASSQGQGSTNEKLFF
TRBJ2-1,TRBV6-5,CASSFLGWGGDEQFF
TRBJ1-1,TRBV18,CASSPPMGQGNLNTEAFF
TRBJ1-6,TRBV5-1,CASSFMGASSYNSPLHF
TRBJ1-1,TRBV27,CASSLAWAGATEAFF
TRBJ1-1,TRBV19,CASSAGQVMNTEAFF
TRBJ1-1,TRBV4-1,CASSPIEKNTEAFF
TRBJ2-3,TRBV7-2,CASSFILAGGDTQYF
TRBJ2-3,TRBV5-1,CASSLAGATDTQYF